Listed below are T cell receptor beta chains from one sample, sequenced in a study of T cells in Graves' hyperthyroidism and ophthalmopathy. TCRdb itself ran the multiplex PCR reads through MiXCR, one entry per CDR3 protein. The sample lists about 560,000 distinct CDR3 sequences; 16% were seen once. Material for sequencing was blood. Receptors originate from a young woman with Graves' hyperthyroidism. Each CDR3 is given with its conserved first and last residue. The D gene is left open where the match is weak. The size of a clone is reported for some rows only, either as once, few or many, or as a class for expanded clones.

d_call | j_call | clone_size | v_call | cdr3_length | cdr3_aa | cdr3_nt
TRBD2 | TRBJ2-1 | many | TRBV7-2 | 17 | CASSLELAGAMIHEQFF | TGTGCCAGCAGCTTAGAACTAGCGGGGGCCATGATCCATGAGCAGTTCTTC
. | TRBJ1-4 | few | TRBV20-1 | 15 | CSARGRPGWSEKLFF | TGCAGTGCTAGAGGGAGGCCAGGGTGGAGTGAAAAACTGTTTTTT
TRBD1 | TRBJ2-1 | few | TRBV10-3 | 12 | CAAHSTGDEQFF | TGTGCCGCCCATTCGACAGGGGATGAGCAGTTCTTC
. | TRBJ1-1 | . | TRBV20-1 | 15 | CSARSTRTSNTEAFF | TGCAGTGCTAGATCCACGAGGACATCCAACACTGAAGCTTTCTTT
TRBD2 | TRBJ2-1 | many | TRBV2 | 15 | CASSLLAGRYNEQFF | TGTGCCAGCAGTTTGCTAGCGGGAAGATACAATGAGCAGTTCTTC
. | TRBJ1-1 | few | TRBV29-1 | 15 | CSVVGEGGLNTEAFF | TGCAGCGTTGTAGGGGAGGGGGGCCTGAACACTGAAGCTTTCTTT
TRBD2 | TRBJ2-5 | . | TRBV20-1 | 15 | CSVTTGTSGTETQYF | TGCAGTGTCACAACTGGGACTAGCGGGACAGAGACCCAGTACTTC
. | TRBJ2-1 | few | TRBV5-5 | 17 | CASSSLQRTPLGNEQLF | TGTGCCAGCAGCTCGCTGCAAAGGACCCCTCTCGGGAATGAGCAGCTCTTC
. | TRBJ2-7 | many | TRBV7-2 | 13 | CASSLYRDYEQYF | TGTGCCAGCAGCTTGTACAGGGACTACGAGCAGTACTTC
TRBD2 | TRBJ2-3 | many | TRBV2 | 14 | CASKLAGSTDTQYF | TGTGCCAGCAAATTAGCGGGCTCCACAGATACGCAGTATTTT
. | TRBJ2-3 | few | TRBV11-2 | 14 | CASSAWREGDTQYF | TGTGCCAGCAGCGCGTGGCGCGAAGGAGATACGCAGTATTTT
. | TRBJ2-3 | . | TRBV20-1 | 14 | CSALSGLSTDTQYF | TGCAGTGCGCTGTCGGGACTGTCGACAGATACGCAGTATTTT
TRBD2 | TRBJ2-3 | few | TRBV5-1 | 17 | CASSPGLAGGLTDTQYF | TGCGCCAGCAGCCCCGGACTAGCGGGAGGCCTCACAGATACGCAGTATTTT
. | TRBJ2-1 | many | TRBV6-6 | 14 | CASSYSAGNNEQFF | TGTGCCAGCAGTTACTCTGCGGGGAACAATGAGCAGTTCTTC
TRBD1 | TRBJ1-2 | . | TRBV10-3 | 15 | CAIRITGTGIVGYTF | TGTGCCATCAGGATCACCGGGACAGGGATAGTTGGCTACACCTTC
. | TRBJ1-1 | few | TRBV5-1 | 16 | CASSLALRPEGTEAFF | TGCGCCAGCAGCTTGGCCTTACGACCCGAAGGAACTGAAGCTTTCTTT
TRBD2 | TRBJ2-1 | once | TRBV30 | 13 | CASTSGSVNEQFF | TGTGCCAGTACTAGCGGGAGTGTCAATGAGCAGTTCTTC
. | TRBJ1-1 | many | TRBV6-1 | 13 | CASVRDPAVEAFF | TGTGCCAGCGTTCGGGACCCGGCCGTTGAAGCTTTCTTT
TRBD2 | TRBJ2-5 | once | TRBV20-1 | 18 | CSARSGLAGWGLQETQYF | TGCAGTGCTAGAAGCGGGCTAGCGGGGTGGGGTCTCCAAGAGACCCAGTACTTC
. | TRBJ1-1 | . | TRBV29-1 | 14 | CSARDGGLNTEAFF | TGCAGCGCTAGGGACGGAGGGCTGAACACTGAAGCTTTCTTT
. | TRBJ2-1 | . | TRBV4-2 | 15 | CASSQDGDSDNEQFF | TGTGCCAGCAGCCAAGATGGGGACTCGGACAATGAGCAGTTCTTC
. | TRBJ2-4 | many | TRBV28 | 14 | CASSLFREDNIQYF | TGTGCCAGCAGTTTGTTCAGGGAAGATAACATTCAGTACTTC
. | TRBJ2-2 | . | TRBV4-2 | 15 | CASSQEPGSVGELFF | TGTGCCAGCAGCCAAGAACCAGGGTCCGTCGGGGAGCTGTTTTTT
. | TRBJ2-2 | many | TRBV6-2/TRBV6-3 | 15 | CASSSGSWGTGELFF | TGTGCCAGCAGTTCAGGGAGCTGGGGGACCGGGGAGCTGTTTTTT
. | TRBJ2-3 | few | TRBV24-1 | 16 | CATSDRAEPTTDTQYF | TGTGCCACCAGTGATAGGGCAGAACCTACCACAGATACGCAGTATTTT
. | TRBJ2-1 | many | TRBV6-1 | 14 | CASSDGSKGDEQFF | TGTGCCAGCAGTGATGGTAGTAAAGGGGATGAGCAGTTCTTC